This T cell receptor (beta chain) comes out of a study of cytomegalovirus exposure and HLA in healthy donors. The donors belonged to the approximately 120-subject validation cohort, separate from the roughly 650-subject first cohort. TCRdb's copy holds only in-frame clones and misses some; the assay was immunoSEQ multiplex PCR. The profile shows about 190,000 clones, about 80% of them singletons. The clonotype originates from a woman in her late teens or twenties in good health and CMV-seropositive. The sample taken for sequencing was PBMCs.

CDR3 sequence (DNA): TGTGCCAGCAGTTTCGCCCTGTCGCGGACCCAGTACTTC. This encodes CASSFALSRTQYF. The chain links TRBV27 to TRBJ2-5; D gene ambiguous. CDR1 and CDR2 (germline): MNHEY, SMNVEV (reference sequence). Trimming left V 3 bases short and J 7 bases short, with 12 bases between. This CDR3 region has 13 residues.